The clone carrying this T cell receptor beta chain was counted a few times. This sample was included in a study of blood T cell repertoires in COVID-19. Whole-study context: Whether acute or convalescent, the COVID-19 samples came from the United States, Italy and Spain. Sample material is recorded as cDNA or gDNA derived from T cells, B-cell-depleted T cells, or PBMCs.

The germline V gene encodes CDR1 MNHEY and CDR2 SVGAGI. This CDR3 is built from 15 residues. Trimming took off 2 bases at V and 7 bases at J, with 12 bases between the two ends. In the original analysis: Amplification from reference gene primers served as the basis for estimated nucleated cell counts. The table came from immunoSEQ multiplex PCR; TCRdb's copy has only in-frame clones and leaves some out. V, J and clone size derive from that table, while D and trimming were established from the DNA sequence. The sample has around 84,000 clones, about 87% seen once. V is TRBV6-5 and J is TRBJ1-6, with D maybe TRBD1 (6 bases). Input material: peripheral blood. This TCR came from a man at least 80 years old with active or convalescent COVID-19. DNA of the CDR3: TGTGCCAGCAGTTACGGACAGAGACGAAATTCACCCCTCCACTTT. Translating gives CASSYGQRRNSPLHF.